This entry describes one T cell receptor (beta chain). Its antigen is still unknown. V lost 5 bases and J lost 4; bases outside the gene matches: 8. Germline values: CDR1 SGHTA, CDR2 FQGNSA. This CDR3 has 15 residues. These data originate in a study of CD8+ T cells in alopecia areata. Findings and limits, study-wide: Lesional scalp, especially alopecia totalis/universalis, showed higher clonality than normal scalp.

Investigators isolated RNA and reverse transcribed it into cDNA to act as the sequencing template. Only in-frame clones appear in the TCRdb table, and some are missing; sequencing was by immunoSEQ multiplex PCR. The data contain some 150,000 clones, less than 75% of them singletons. The rearrangement joins TRBV7-2 to TRBJ2-5; 9 positions agree with TRBD2. The sequence was collected from a human donor with alopecia areata. Sequenced material: CD8+ T cells sorted from blood, taken at week 0. DNA for the CDR3: TGTGCCAGCAGCCCTTTAGCGGGGGCGCGAGAGACCCAGTACTTC. It is translated as CASSPLAGARETQYF.